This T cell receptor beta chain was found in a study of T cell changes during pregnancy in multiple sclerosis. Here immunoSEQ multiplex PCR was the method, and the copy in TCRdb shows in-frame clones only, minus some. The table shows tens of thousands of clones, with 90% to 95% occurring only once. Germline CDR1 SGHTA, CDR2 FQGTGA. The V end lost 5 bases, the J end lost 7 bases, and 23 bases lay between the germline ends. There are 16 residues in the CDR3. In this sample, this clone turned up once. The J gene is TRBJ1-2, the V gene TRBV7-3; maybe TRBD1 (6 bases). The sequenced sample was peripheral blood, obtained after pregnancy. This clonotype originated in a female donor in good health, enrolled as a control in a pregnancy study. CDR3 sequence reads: CASSRATSGGRGGYTF. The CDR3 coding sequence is TGTGCCAGCAGCAGGGCCACCAGCGGGGGGCGCGGTGGCTACACCTTC.